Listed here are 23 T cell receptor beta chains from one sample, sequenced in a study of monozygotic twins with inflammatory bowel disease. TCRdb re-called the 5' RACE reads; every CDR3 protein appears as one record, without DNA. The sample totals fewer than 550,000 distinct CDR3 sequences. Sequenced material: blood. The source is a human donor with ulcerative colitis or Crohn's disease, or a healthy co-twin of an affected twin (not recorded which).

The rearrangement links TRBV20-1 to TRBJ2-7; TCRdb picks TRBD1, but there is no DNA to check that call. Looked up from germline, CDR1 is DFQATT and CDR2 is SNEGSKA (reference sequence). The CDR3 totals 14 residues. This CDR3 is CSANRAAGTYEQYF.

The CDR3 region is CASTPYSAGGIGELFF. The chain uses TRBV2 and TRBJ2-2; TCRdb designates TRBD1, a call that cannot be tested without DNA. The CDR3 contains 16 residues. In germline, CDR1 is SNHLY, CDR2 FYNNEI.

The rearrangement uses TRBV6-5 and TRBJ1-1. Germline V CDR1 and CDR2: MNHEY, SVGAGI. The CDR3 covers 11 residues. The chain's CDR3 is CASSGGAEAFF.

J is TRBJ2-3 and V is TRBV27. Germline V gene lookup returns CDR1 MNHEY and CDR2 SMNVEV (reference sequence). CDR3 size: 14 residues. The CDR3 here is CASSPQWSTDTQYF.

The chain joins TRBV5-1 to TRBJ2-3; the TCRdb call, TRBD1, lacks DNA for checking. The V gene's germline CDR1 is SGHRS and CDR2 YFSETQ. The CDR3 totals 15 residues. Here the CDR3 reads CASSLTPGASDTQYF.

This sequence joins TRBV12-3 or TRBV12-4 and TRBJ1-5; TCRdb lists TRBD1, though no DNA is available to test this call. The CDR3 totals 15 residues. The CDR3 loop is CASSPTGVDNQPQHF.

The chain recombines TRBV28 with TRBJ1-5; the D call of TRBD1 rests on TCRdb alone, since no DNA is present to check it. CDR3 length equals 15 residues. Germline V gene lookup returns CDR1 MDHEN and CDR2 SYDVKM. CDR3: CASTILQGSNQPQHF.

The CDR3 protein is CASKGAGVYGANVLTF. This sequence joins TRBV5-1 and TRBJ2-6. Per the germline V gene, CDR1 is SGHRS and CDR2 is YFSETQ. The CDR3 runs 16 residues.

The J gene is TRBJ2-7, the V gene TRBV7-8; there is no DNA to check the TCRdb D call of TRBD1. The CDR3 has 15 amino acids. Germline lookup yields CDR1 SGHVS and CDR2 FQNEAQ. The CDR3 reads CASSFPGTGIYEQYF.

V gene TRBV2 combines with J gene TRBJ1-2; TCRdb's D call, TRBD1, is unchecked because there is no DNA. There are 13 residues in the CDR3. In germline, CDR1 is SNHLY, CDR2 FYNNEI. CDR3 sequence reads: CASSEDRGHGYTF.

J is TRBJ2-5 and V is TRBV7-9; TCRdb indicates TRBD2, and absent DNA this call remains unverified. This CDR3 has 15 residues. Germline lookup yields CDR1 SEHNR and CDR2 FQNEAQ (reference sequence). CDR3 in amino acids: CASRWISGSPETQYF.

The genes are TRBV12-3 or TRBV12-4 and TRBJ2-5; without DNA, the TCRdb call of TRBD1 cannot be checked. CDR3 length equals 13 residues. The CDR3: CASRRQGQETQYF.

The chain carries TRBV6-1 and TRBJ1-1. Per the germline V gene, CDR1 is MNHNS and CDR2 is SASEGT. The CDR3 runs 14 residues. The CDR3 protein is CASSTLDQGRVAFF.

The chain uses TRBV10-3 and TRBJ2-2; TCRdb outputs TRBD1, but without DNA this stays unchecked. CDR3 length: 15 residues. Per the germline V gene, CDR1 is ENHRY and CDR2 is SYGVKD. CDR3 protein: CAISGVGQGTGELFF.

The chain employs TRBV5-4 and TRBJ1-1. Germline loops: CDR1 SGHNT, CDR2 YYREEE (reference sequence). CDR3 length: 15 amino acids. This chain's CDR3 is CASSLSTGANTEAFF.

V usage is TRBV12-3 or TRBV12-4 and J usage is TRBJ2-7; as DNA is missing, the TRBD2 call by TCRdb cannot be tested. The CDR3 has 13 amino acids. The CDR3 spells CASSLQARAEQYF.

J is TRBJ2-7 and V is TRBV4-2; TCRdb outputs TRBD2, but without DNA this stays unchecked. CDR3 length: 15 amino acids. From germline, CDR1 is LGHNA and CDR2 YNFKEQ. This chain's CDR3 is CASSQERVAGYEQYF.

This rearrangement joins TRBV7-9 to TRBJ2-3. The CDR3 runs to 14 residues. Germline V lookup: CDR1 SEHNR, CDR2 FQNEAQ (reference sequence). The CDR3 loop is CASSLVRHTDTQYF.

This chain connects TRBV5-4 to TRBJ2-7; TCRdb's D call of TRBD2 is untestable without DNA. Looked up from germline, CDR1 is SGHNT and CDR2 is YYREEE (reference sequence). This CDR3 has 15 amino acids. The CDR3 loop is CASRKGLLGSYEQYF.

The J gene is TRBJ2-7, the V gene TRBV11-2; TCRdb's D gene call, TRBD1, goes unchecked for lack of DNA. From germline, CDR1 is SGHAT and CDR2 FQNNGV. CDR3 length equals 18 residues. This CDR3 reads CASSLTNNRGHTSYEQYF.

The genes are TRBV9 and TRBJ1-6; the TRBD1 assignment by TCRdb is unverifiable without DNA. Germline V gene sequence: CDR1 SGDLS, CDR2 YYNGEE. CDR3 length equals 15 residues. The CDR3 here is CASSYRGGINSPLHF.

CDR3 region: CSVGGVGTSGTAYEQYF. The chain couples TRBV29-1 to TRBJ2-7; TCRdb gives TRBD2 as the D gene, but with no DNA this cannot be confirmed. From germline, CDR1 is SQVTM and CDR2 ANQGSEA. The CDR3 sequence is 17 residues long.

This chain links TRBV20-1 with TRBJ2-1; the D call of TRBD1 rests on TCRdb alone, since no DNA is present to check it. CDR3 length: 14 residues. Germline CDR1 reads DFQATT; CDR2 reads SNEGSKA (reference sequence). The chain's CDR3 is CSALDRGVDNEQFF.